The 6 T cell receptor beta chains below all came from one sample that was sequenced in a study of blood T cells in healthy people across ages. For the second PCR, which ran for about 6 to 11 cycles, a sample-barcoded 5' primer and a J-beta primer mix were used. TCRdb redid the calling of the 5' RACE reads with MiXCR, one entry per CDR3 protein. The repertoire has a few hundred thousand distinct CDR3 sequences, about a quarter of them found once; the top ten carry over 3.5%. This sample was also put to use in a study of T cells of mothers and their children.

Sequenced: blood. All receptors come from a boy between 2 and 10 years old in good health.

The CDR3: CASSVDPGPYGYTF. DNA for the CDR3: TGTGCCAGCAGCGTAGATCCGGGCCCCTATGGCTACACCTTC. V and J are TRBV9 and TRBJ1-2; D remains unclear. The germline V and J ends were trimmed by 0 bases and 4 bases, with 10 bases remaining between them. There are 14 residues in the CDR3. Germline V CDR1 and CDR2: SGDLS, YYNGEE.

The chain joins TRBV11-2 to TRBJ2-1; TRBD2 aligns across 7 bases. Trimming took 8 bases from V and 6 from J; bases not matched to a gene: 7. Looked up from germline, CDR1 is SGHAT and CDR2 is FQNNGV. The CDR3 consists of 13 residues. CDR3 sequence reads: CASLGRERNEQFF. As DNA, the CDR3 is TGTGCCAGCCTGGGGCGGGAGCGCAATGAGCAGTTCTTC.

This clonotype was observed once. This chain uses TRBV7-9 with TRBJ1-3; 8 nucleotides align to TRBD1. The CDR3 runs 15 residues. V was clipped by 4 bases and J by 6 bases; unmatched bases: 8. Germline V gives CDR1 SEHNR, CDR2 FQNEAQ (reference sequence). CDR3 coding DNA: TGTGCCAGCAGCTATGGGACAGGACTACCAAACACCATATATTTT. Residues: CASSYGTGLPNTIYF.

This clonotype was observed a handful of times. The chain recombines TRBV5-1 with TRBJ2-5, with TRBD1 identical over 7 bases. After removal of 9 bases from V and 5 bases from J, the junction contained 10 bases not matched to a gene. CDR1 is SGHRS, CDR2 YFSETQ, per germline. This CDR3 is 13 amino acids long. CDR3 loop: CATGDTGAETQYF. DNA of the CDR3: TGCGCCACCGGGGATACAGGGGCGGAGACCCAGTACTTC.

This chain links TRBV6-2 or TRBV6-3 with TRBJ2-1; TRBD2 matches at 12 bases. This CDR3 comprises 15 residues. The germline V gene has CDR1 MNHEY and CDR2 SVGEGT. The V segment lost 8 bases and the J segment 7 bases; nucleotides outside the gene matches: 9. The CDR3 DNA reads as TGTGCCAGCGTCACCCTAGCGGGAGGGCCGAATGAGCAGTTCTTC. It encodes CASVTLAGGPNEQFF.

V is TRBV7-2 and J is TRBJ2-3; D might be TRBD2 (6 bases). Germline values: CDR1 SGHTA, CDR2 FQGNSA. V was clipped by 5 bases and J by 2 bases, with 14 bases between them. The CDR3 extends over 15 amino acids. Here the CDR3 DNA reads TGTGCCAGCAGCCTAAGGGACTTACTCACAGATACGCAGTATTTT. This encodes CASSLRDLLTDTQYF.